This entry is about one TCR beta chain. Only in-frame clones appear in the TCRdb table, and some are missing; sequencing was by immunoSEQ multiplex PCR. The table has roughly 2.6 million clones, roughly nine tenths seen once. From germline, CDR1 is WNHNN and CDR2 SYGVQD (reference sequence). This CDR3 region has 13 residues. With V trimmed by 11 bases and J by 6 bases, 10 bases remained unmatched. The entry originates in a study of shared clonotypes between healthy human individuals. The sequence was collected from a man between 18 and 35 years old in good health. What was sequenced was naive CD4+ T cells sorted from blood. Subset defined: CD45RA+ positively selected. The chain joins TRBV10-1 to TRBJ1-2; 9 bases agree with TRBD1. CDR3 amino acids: CAPRGTGNNGYTF. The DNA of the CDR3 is TGCGCCCCCAGGGGGACAGGGAATAATGGCTACACCTTC.